This TCR beta chain is drawn from a study of a mutant IDH1 vaccine in newly diagnosed glioma. The overall study: Standard pretreatment was either radiotherapy, temozolomide, or, for most, radiochemotherapy with temozolomide.

In regard to this clone: Its cognate antigen is unknown.

The length of the CDR3 is 13 residues. Germline V gives CDR1 MDHEN, CDR2 SYDVKM. Trimming removed 7 bases from V and 8 bases from J, with 14 bases in between. TCRdb's table, derived via immunoSEQ multiplex PCR, lists solely in-frame clones and lacks some. The sample consists of 43,000 or so clones, 92% of them appearing once. The time point: week 35, safety follow-up. Doses comprised 300 ug of mutant IDH1 20-mer peptide each, plus topical imiquimod. The vaccination schedule gave patients eight doses in weeks 1, 3, 5, 7, 11, 15, 19 and 23. The sequence was obtained from a man aged 45-60 years with glioma. The gene calls are TRBV28 and TRBJ1-4, with D possibly being TRBD1 (5 bases). This specimen was PBMCs, taken from a glioma patient whose treatment included an IDH1 peptide vaccine. The CDR3 nucleotides read TGTGCCAGCACCTGGGGGGGGGAAGAAAAACTGTTTTTT. This sequence encodes CASTWGGEEKLFF. The full variable domain, with the rest looked up from reference TRBV28 and TRBJ1-4, is DVKVTQSSRYLVKRTGEKVFLECVQDMDHENMFWYRQDPGLGLRLIYFSYDVKMKEKGDIPEGYSVSREKKERFSLILESASTNQTSMYLCASTWGGEEKLFFGSGTQLSVL.